This record covers a single T cell receptor beta chain. Its cognate antigen is unknown. Generated by immunoSEQ multiplex PCR, the TCRdb table keeps only in-frame clones and is missing some. The table includes roughly 330,000 clones, about nine tenths detected once. V shed 8 bases, J shed 6 bases, and the junction held 4 bases outside the gene matches. Germline CDR1 reads SGHNT; CDR2 reads YENEEA. This CDR3 is 12 amino acids long. The donors were members of the validation cohort, which comprised 100 to 150 subjects and was separate from the first cohort of roughly 700 subjects. The source of the sample is a study of cytomegalovirus exposure and HLA in healthy donors. Study conclusions and caveats: A few of the chains that were CMV-associated were confirmed in vitro to be specific for CMV antigens. The authors enumerated roughly 180 TCR beta chains as linked to cytomegalovirus. In a later analysis, first-cohort TCR clusters were found to tend to co-occur in the approximately 110 validation repertoires.

J is TRBJ2-1 and V is TRBV11-3; 7 bases align to TRBD1. This sequence originates from a woman aged 30 to 39 in good health and CMV-seropositive. Sequenced input: PBMCs. The CDR3 spells CASQGEGNEQFF. The DNA for the CDR3 is TGTGCCAGCCAGGGGGAAGGCAATGAGCAGTTCTTC.